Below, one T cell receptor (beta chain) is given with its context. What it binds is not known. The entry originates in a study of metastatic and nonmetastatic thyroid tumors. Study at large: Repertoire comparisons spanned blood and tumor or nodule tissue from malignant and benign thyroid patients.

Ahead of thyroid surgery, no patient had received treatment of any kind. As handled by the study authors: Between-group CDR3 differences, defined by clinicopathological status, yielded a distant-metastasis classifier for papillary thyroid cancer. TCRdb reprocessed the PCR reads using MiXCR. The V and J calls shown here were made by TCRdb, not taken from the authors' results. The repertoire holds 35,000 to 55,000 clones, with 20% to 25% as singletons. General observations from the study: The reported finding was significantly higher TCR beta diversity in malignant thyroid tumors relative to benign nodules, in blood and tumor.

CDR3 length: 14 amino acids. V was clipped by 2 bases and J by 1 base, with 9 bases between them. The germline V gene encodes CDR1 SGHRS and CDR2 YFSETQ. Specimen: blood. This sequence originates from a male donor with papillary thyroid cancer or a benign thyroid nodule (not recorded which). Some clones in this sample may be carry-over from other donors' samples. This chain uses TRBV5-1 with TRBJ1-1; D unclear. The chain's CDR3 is CASSFESANTEAFF. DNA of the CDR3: TGCGCCAGCAGCTTTGAGTCAGCGAACACTGAAGCTTTCTTT. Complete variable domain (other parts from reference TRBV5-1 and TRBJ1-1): KAGVTQTPRYLIKTRGQQVTLSCSPISGHRSVSWYQQTPGQGLQFLFEYFSETQRNKGNFPGRFSGRQFSNSRSEMNVSTLELGDSALYLCASSFESANTEAFFGQGTRLTVV.